This entry describes one T cell receptor beta chain. The antigen is not known. The CDR3 end falls 3 residues outside the read, so it is completed with the germline J gene. Clones were sequenced by immunoSEQ multiplex PCR, and TCRdb holds only the in-frame ones, with some missing. Here the sample table reports 25,000 to 30,000 clones. These data are taken from a study of TET2 disruption in CD19-targeted CAR T cells. The CDR3 has 13 residues. Germline values: CDR1 SGHAT, CDR2 FQNNGV. Treatment meaning: autologous CTL019 cells: CD19 CAR with 4-1BB and CD3 zeta domains. The CD19 CAR included TCR zeta plus 4-1BB costimulatory signaling.

The rearrangement uses TRBV11-2 and TRBJ2-4; 7 nucleotides align to TRBD1. The specimen was CD8- CAR+ T cells sorted from cultured blood T cells, collected for CD19 CAR T cell therapy. Subset denoted: CD8-negative CAR-positive T cells from the infusion product. This sequence originates from a man between 65 and 85 years old with chronic lymphocytic leukemia. Incomplete CDR3 DNA: TGTGCCAGCGGGACAGACCCCCTCTATGGT. This translates into CASGTDPLYG. The CDR3 in full is CASGTDPLYGQYF.